Below, one TCR beta chain is given with its context. The antigen remains unidentified. The DNA is omitted, as the CDR3 cannot be located on it reliably, and the CDR3 follows TCRdb's listing. This sample was included in a study of beta chain features in type 1 diabetes. Study findings and constraints: The analysis here could not establish whether HLA type shapes TCRB rearrangement. There was a moderate but significant shortening of TCRB CDR3s in all four CD4+ subsets of Type 1 diabetes patients.

The study reverse transcribed the entire isolated RNA, so it sequenced expressed TCRB transcripts. TCRdb keeps only in-frame clones here, not all; method: immunoSEQ multiplex PCR. The repertoire has hundreds of thousands of clones, 11% to 15% of them found once; the top ten carry roughly 0.04%. Germline V gives CDR1 GTSNPN, CDR2 SVGIG (reference sequence). The length of the CDR3 is 12 amino acids, counting both ends. This chain links TRBV30 with TRBJ2-1; no check of the table's D call, TRBD2, against the DNA was made. This receptor was obtained from a man between 18 and 29 years old with type 1 diabetes. Source material: naive CD4+ T cells from blood. The CDR3 here is CAWSVGFGSGFF.